This TCR beta chain appears in the sequencing data of a study of blood T cell repertoires in COVID-19. As for the study in general: The cDNA or gDNA used as material had been derived from T cells, B-cell-depleted T cells, or PBMCs.

The CDR3 runs 13 residues. Trimming removed 6 bases at V and 1 base at J, with 10 bases between. The germline gives CDR1 MDHEN, CDR2 SYDVKM. Per the study methods: Amplifying reference gene primers gave estimates of nucleated cell counts. Data came from immunoSEQ multiplex PCR; TCRdb stores just in-frame clones and leaves some out. V and J calls and clone size are copied from that table; D and trimming were computed from the DNA. The table records tens of thousands of clones, approximately 88% of them present only once. The sequenced material came from peripheral blood. The TCR comes from a human donor in a cohort sampled during active COVID-19. The rearrangement links TRBV28 to TRBJ2-7; tentatively, D is TRBD2 (5 bases). CDR3 sequence reads: CASREVRSYEQYF. For the CDR3, the DNA is TGTGCCAGCAGGGAGGTTAGGTCCTACGAGCAGTACTTC.